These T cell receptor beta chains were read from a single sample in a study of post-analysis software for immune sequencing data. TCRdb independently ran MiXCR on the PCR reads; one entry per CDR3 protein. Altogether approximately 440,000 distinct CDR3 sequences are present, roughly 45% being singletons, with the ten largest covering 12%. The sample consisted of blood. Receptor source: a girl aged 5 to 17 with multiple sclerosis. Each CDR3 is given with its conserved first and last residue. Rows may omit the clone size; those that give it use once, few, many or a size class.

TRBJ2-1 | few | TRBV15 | CATSRDSGGDEQFF
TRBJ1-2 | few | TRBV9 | CASSVDPADYGYTF
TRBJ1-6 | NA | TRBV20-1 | CSASRGHNSPLHF
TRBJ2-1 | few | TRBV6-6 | CASRGLAGVGNEQFF
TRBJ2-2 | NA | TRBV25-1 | CGSSELGIGDHAGELFF
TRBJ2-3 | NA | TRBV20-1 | CSARATRLAGDWGTQYF
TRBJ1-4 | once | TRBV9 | CASSVGGGSNEKLFF
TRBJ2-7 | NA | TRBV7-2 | CASSFSVTYEQYF
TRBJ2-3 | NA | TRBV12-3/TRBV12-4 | CASSLGTGGRDTQYF
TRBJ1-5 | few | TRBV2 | CASSDEAEDNQPQHF
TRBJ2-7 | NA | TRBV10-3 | CAISEWDRGYEQYF
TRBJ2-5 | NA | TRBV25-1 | CASSDLQETQYF
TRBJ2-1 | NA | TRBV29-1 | CSIGWGGSYNEQFF
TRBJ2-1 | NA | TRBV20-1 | CSAVPGLARYNEQFF
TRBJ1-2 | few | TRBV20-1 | CSASWRQNYGYTF
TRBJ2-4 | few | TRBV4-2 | CASSQVGYSAKNIQYF
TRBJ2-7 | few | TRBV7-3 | CASSLNNLGASYEQYF
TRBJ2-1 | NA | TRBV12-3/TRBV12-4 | CASNLAGYRSDEQFF
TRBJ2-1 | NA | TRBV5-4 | CASSLPPPTTHEQFF
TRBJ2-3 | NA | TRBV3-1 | CASSQEFGGSATDTQYF
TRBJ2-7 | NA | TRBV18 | CASSPQSSGSSEQYF
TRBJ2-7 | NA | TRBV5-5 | CARSSKGLGTFYEQYF
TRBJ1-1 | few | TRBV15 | CATSRVPGENTEAFF
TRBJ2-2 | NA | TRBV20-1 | CSARVGGNTGELFF
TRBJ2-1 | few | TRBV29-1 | CSVDPQPTSGRIEEQFF
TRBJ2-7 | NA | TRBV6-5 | CASSNYYEQYF
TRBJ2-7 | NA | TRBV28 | CASSLGVGYDYEQYF
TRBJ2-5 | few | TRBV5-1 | CASSLEPLAGVETQYF
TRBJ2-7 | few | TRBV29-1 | CSALPQGNSYEQYF
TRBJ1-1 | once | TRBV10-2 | CASSEFLGPTEAFF
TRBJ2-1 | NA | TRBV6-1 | CASSEWGSSYNEQFF
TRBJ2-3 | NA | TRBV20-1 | CSATRRTSGRASPPTDTQYF
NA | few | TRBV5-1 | CASRQGPLSYREQYF
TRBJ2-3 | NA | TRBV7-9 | CASSLDWGYTQYF
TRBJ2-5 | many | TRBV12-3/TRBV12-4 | CASSLAAQETQYF
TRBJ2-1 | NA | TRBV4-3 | CASSQDYIGTGGGNEQFF
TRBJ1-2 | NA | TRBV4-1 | CASSQALTGALGYTF
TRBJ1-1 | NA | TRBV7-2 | CASSPLGGMDTEAFF
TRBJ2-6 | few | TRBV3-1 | CASSHPGANVLTF
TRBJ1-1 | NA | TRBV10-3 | CAISSSDRGGTEAFF
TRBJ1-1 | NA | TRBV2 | CASSEAHRAENTEAFF
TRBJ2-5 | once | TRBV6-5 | CASNRAGGWETQYF
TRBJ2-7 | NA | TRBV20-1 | CSARDLDFPEAQYF
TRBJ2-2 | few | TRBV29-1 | CSVSRGRTGELFF
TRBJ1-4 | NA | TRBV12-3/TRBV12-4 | CASSLGRSTNEKLFF
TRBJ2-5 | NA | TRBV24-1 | CATSDPQETQYF
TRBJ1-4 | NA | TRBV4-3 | CASSGFGNEKLFF
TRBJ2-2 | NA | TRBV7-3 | CASSPDRRSNTGELFF
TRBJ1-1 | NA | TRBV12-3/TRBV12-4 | CASRQGNKNTEAFF
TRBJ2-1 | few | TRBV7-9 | CASSRATGTVSYNEQFF